This record concerns one T cell receptor (beta chain) sequence. Its antigen is still unknown. There are no base qualities to consult, and no much larger clone falls within one base. TCRbeta CDR3 regions were amplified from genomic DNA using the immunoSEQ Assay, a bias-controlled multiplex PCR. The authors processed their data as follows. The number of nucleated cells in each sample was estimated by amplification of reference gene primers within the assay. To quantify the absolute abundance of each unique TCRbeta CDR3 rearrangement, sequence reads were collapsed and filtered. For each sample, productive Simpson clonality was calculated as the square root of Simpson's diversity index over productive rearrangements. The clones in this table, taken by TCRdb from immuneACCESS, are in-frame only. Not every clone is retained; where verified, under half of the shortfall comes from an unresolved V gene, and the cause of the rest is unknown. For V, J and clone size, that table is used; D and trimming come from the DNA. This sample comprises 120,000 or so clones, around 91% of them detected only once. Around 4.1% of the sample rests with the top ten.

V and J are trimmed by 5 bases and 7 bases, and the gene matches miss 7 bases of the junction. The CDR3 measures 15 amino acids from cysteine to phenylalanine. Only the CDR3 portion is preserved as DNA: 45 bases, with reading frame beginning at the first base. Looking up the germline V gene (reference sequence) yields CDR1 SEHNR and CDR2 FQNEAQ. In Seattle, one collaborating source enrolled patients while the infection was active and tracked those patients longitudinally over the course of disease. Each collaborating institution followed its own protocols to collect whole blood in K2EDTA tubes. Collaborator samples were shipped for TCRbeta analysis as frozen whole blood, isolated PBMCs, or DNA extracted from either sample type. The sample originates from a study of blood T cell repertoires in COVID-19 (dated by TCRdb to the early 2020s). The study in broad terms: The collaborator samples originated in the United States, Italy and Spain and spanned the acute and convalescent phases of COVID-19. The prospective study material was composed of cDNA or gDNA derived from T cells, B-cell-depleted T cells, or PBMCs. The dataset comprised deeply sampled blood TCRbeta repertoires from subjects exposed to, actively infected with, or recovered from COVID-19. The repertoires were made available in a free public database intended to serve as a resource for research on the immune response to SARS-CoV-2. Samples came from the ongoing ImmuneRACE study (first 160 participants) plus 1,254 subjects from 6 global collaborators. The sample metadata nearly always contained a de-identified subject ID, COVID-19 status, age in years and sex. Where HLA class I and class II types were available, the types were taken from metadata supplied by the sample provider, not from assay-based typing. Study-wide findings and limitations: Clinical and demographic metadata were provided uncurated, with the amount varying by source and participant.

This TCR was sampled from a woman aged 55-69 years with COVID-19, enrolled during active disease. This receptor chain uses TRBV7-9 and TRBJ1-6; the junction holds 8 bases that match TRBD1. The sequencing input was peripheral blood. The nucleotides read TGTGCCAGCAGCCCCGACGGACAGGGCAATTCACCCCTCCACTTT. Translated, it gives CASSPDGQGNSPLHF. Joined to the reference TRBV7-9 and TRBJ1-6 proteins, this CDR3 gives the full variable domain: DTGVSQNPRHKITKRGQNVTFRCDPISEHNRLYWYRQTLGQGPEFLTYFQNEAQLEKSRLLSDRFSAERPKGSFSTLEIQRTEQGDSAMYLCASSPDGQGNSPLHFGNGTRLTVT.